The 32 T cell receptor beta chains listed next were all sequenced from one sample in a study of shared clonotypes between healthy human individuals. Using immunoSEQ multiplex PCR, the repertoire was profiled, and TCRdb retains in-frame clones only, with some absent. The data show a few million clones, approximately 95% seen once. Material: naive CD4+ T cells from PBMCs. Regarding subset: CD45RA+ positively selected. The receptors shown here come from a man younger than 35 in good health. Some clones in this sample may be carry-over from other donors' samples.

This chain joins TRBV15 and TRBJ1-5; TRBD1 matches 10 bases. The V and J ends lost 2 bases and 6 bases, in that order; junction bases with no gene match: 7. Germline CDR1 LNHNV, CDR2 YYDKDF (reference sequence). The CDR3 contains 16 residues. The CDR3 DNA sequence: TGTGCCACCAGCAGATATAGACAGGGGGCTGCTCAGCCCCAGCATTTT. It is translated as CATSRYRQGAAQPQHF.

The chain has TRBV9 and TRBJ2-5; D ambiguous. In germline, CDR1 is SGDLS, CDR2 YYNGEE. The CDR3 consists of 14 residues. Trimming removed 3 bases from V and 3 bases from J, with 12 bases in between. Written as DNA, the CDR3 is TGTGCCAGCAGCGCCCGCGGTTCGGAAGAGACCCAGTACTTC. It encodes CASSARGSEETQYF. The variable domain in full, with the rest retrieved from reference TRBV9 and TRBJ2-5, is DSGVTQTPKHLITATGQRVTLRCSPRSGDLSVYWYQQSLDQGLQFLIQYYNGEERAKGNILERFSAQQFPDLHSELNLSSLELGDSALYFCASSARGSEETQYFGPGTRLLVL.

V usage is TRBV6-1 and J usage is TRBJ2-2; maybe TRBD2 (5 bases). The CDR3 extends over 14 amino acids. Per germline, CDR1 MNHNS and CDR2 SASEGT. V shed 7 bases and J shed 2 bases, with 11 bases lying between them. This CDR3 reads CASTPGLNTGELFF. For the CDR3, the DNA is TGTGCCAGCACCCCAGGACTTAACACCGGGGAGCTGTTTTTT.

This sequence joins TRBV5-1 and TRBJ1-4; 7 nucleotides match TRBD1. This CDR3 has 14 amino acids. The J segment lost 3 bases and the V segment lost 4 bases, leaving 3 bases of the junction unmatched. Germline assignment: CDR1 SGHRS and CDR2 YFSETQ. DNA for the CDR3: TGCGCCAGCAGCGACGGGACAGCTAATGAAAAACTGTTTTTT. Translating it yields CASSDGTANEKLFF.

V and J are TRBV5-1 and TRBJ2-2; D may be TRBD2 (7 bases). CDR3 size: 22 residues. CDR1 SGHRS and CDR2 YFSETQ come from the germline V gene. The V and J ends lost 1 base and 0 bases respectively, with 28 bases between them. The DNA for the CDR3 is TGCGCCAGCAGCTTGAGGGGCGGGCGGGGGCCCACCTCTCAGACGAACACCGGGGAGCTGTTTTTT. This gives the protein CASSLRGGRGPTSQTNTGELFF.

The genes are TRBV4-3 and TRBJ2-6; 7 bases agree with TRBD1. The CDR3 is made up of 20 amino acids. V trimming: 0 bases; J trimming: 4 bases; junction bases outside the gene matches: 15. Germline V gene lookup returns CDR1 LGHNA and CDR2 YSLEER. The CDR3 DNA follows: TGCGCCAGCAGCCAAGATCTGGAAGGGGGCGGTCACCTGGGGGCCAACGTCCTGACTTTC. This sequence encodes CASSQDLEGGGHLGANVLTF.

V is TRBV30 and J is TRBJ1-4; possibly TRBD1 for D (6 bases). Germline CDR1 and CDR2: GTSNPN and SVGIG (reference sequence). The CDR3 loop spans 13 amino acids. V was clipped by 2 bases and J by 4 bases, with 8 bases between them. The DNA for the CDR3 is TGTGCCTGGAGTCGGGGGCTTAATGAAAAACTGTTTTTT. Its protein product is CAWSRGLNEKLFF.

The chain has TRBV5-6 and TRBJ1-2; D unclear. Germline V gene lookup returns CDR1 SGHDT and CDR2 YYEEEE. The CDR3 is made up of 14 amino acids. V was pared by 4 bases and J by 4 bases, with 14 bases between. CDR3 in DNA: TGTGCCAGCAGCGTGGACGACGGGCGCTATGGCTACACCTTC. This sequence encodes CASSVDDGRYGYTF.

The gene calls are TRBV5-1 and TRBJ2-3, with D uncertain. Trimming left V 0 bases short and J 2 bases short, with 13 bases between. Germline V gene sequence: CDR1 SGHRS, CDR2 YFSETQ. The CDR3 covers 16 residues. CDR3 sequence (DNA): TGCGCCAGCAGCTTGGAGGCAGGAGATTTCACAGATACGCAGTATTTT. Protein: CASSLEAGDFTDTQYF.

To note about this clone: An end of the junction differs from the germline gene, which may be a read error. The chain joins TRBV28 to TRBJ2-7, with 8 bases lining up with TRBD1. The CDR3 is made up of 12 amino acids. Germline lookup yields CDR1 MDHEN and CDR2 SYDVKM. The CDR3 protein is CASSPTTGQGVF. The CDR3 nucleotides are TGTGCCAGCAGCCCCACGACAGGACAGGGTGTCTTC.

The V and J genes are TRBV6-1 and TRBJ2-1, with D tentatively TRBD1 (6 bases). V was clipped by 2 bases and J by 0 bases, with 8 bases between them. This CDR3 contains 15 residues. Per germline, CDR1 MNHNS and CDR2 SASEGT. The DNA of the CDR3 is TGTGCCAGCAGTGAATACAGGGCCTCCTACAATGAGCAGTTCTTC. Encoded protein: CASSEYRASYNEQFF.

The chain joins TRBV7-8 to TRBJ1-4; D may be TRBD1 (6 bases). Trimming left V 5 bases short and J 8 bases short, with 24 bases between. CDR3 length: 17 amino acids. Germline V CDR1 and CDR2: SGHVS, FQNEAQ. The CDR3 DNA reads as TGTGCCAGCAGCCGCGGGGGCGGAGGCTTTGAATCGGAAAAACTGTTTTTT. Translating gives CASSRGGGGFESEKLFF.

The CDR3 loop reads CASSLTPGVRETQYF. CDR3 coding DNA: TGTGCCAGCAGCTTGACGCCGGGGGTAAGAGAGACCCAGTACTTC. V and J are TRBV5-5 and TRBJ2-5, with D possibly matching TRBD2 (6 bases). Looked up from germline, CDR1 is SGHKS and CDR2 is YYEKEE (reference sequence). V dropped 1 base and J dropped 4 bases, with 14 bases sitting between them. This CDR3 spans 15 amino acids.

The rearrangement links TRBV6-5 to TRBJ2-1; 8 bases line up with TRBD2. The CDR3 extends over 15 amino acids. The germline CDR1 and CDR2 sequences are MNHEY and SVGAGI. V lost 6 bases and J lost 2; bases outside the gene matches: 6. This CDR3 is CASRETGLAYNEQFF. DNA for the CDR3: TGTGCCAGCAGAGAAACGGGACTAGCCTACAATGAGCAGTTCTTC.

The rearrangement uses TRBV7-9 and TRBJ1-1, with 8 nucleotides matching TRBD1. Trimming cost V 7 bases and J 6 bases; bases outside gene matches: 10. CDR1 and CDR2 (germline): SEHNR, FQNEAQ (reference sequence). The CDR3 runs 14 residues. The DNA of the CDR3 is TGTGCCAGCACCCACCCGACAGGGGTTCCTGAAGCTTTCTTT. Its protein is CASTHPTGVPEAFF.

This chain uses TRBV28 with TRBJ2-3, with D maybe TRBD2 (6 bases). Germline CDR1 MDHEN, CDR2 SYDVKM. V was clipped by 6 bases and J by 1 base, with 20 bases between them. The CDR3 consists of 17 residues. The CDR3 nucleotides are TGTGCCAGCAGCCTTTTAGCAGGCGGGATTCGCACAGATACGCAGTATTTT. Protein product: CASSLLAGGIRTDTQYF.

This clone has a handful of counts. Other DNA sequences in this sample translate to the same CDR3. J is TRBJ1-1 and V is TRBV6-5, with TRBD1 matching over 7 bases. Germline assignment: CDR1 MNHEY and CDR2 SVGAGI. The CDR3 contains 13 residues. J was trimmed by 5 bases and V by 6 bases; bases with no gene match: 6. The CDR3 sequence is CASSYAGGTEAFF. The CDR3 nucleotides read TGTGCCAGCAGCTATGCAGGGGGTACTGAAGCTTTCTTT.

This clone was picked up a small number of times. This chain uses TRBV7-3 with TRBJ1-1; TRBD1 might be the D (6 bases). Per the germline V gene, CDR1 is SGHTA and CDR2 is FQGTGA. There are 12 residues in the CDR3. Trimming took off 5 bases at V and 8 bases at J, with 12 bases between the two ends. The CDR3 region is CASSQGRGEAFF. The DNA for the CDR3 is TGTGCCAGCAGCCAGGGGCGAGGGGAAGCTTTCTTT. The variable domain in full, with the rest retrieved from reference TRBV7-3 and TRBJ1-1, is GAGVSQTPSNKVTEKGKYVELRCDPISGHTALYWYRQSLGQGPEFLIYFQGTGAADDSGLPNDRFFAVRPEGSVSTLKIQRTERGDSAVYLCASSQGRGEAFFGQGTRLTVV.

In its sample, this clone was seen a few times. Other DNA sequences in this specimen translate into the identical CDR3. The chain combines TRBV5-1 with TRBJ1-1; no firm D call. The CDR3 runs 13 residues. CDR1 and CDR2 (germline): SGHRS, YFSETQ. The V end lost 1 base, the J end lost 1 base, and 5 bases lay between the germline ends. CDR3 coding DNA: TGCGCCAGCAGCTTGTCCCAGAACACTGAAGCTTTCTTT. This codes for CASSLSQNTEAFF.

This chain uses TRBV6-1 with TRBJ2-3, with D possibly being TRBD1 (5 bases). The CDR3 contains 19 residues. Germline CDR1 reads MNHNS; CDR2 reads SASEGT. Trimming removed 0 bases at V and 2 bases at J, with 21 bases between. In DNA form, the CDR3 reads TGTGCCAGCAGTGAAGCTCAGGGCTTAATGGTACTTATCACAGATACGCAGTATTTT. As protein: CASSEAQGLMVLITDTQYF.

The V and J genes are TRBV5-6 and TRBJ1-1; D is unresolved. Trimming removed 0 bases at V and 4 bases at J, with 16 bases between. There are 16 residues in the CDR3. Per the germline V gene, CDR1 is SGHDT and CDR2 is YYEEEE. CDR3 sequence (DNA): TGTGCCAGCAGCTTGGATCCCCAGGTAATCAGCACTGAAGCTTTCTTT. Its translation: CASSLDPQVISTEAFF.

The chain carries TRBV18 and TRBJ2-7; TRBD2 matches 8 bases. The CDR3 totals 16 residues. Germline trimming cut 6 bases from V and 4 bases from J; bases unmatched to any gene: 14. CDR1 KGHSH and CDR2 LQKENI come from the germline V gene. CDR3 coding DNA: TGTGCCAGCTCGCCAAAGCCGGCGGGAGGACCATACGAGCAGTACTTC. Protein sequence: CASSPKPAGGPYEQYF.

V usage is TRBV28 and J usage is TRBJ1-5; 7 bases agree with TRBD1. The germline gives CDR1 MDHEN, CDR2 SYDVKM. V lost 7 bases and J lost 4; bases outside the gene matches: 7. This CDR3 region has 14 residues. The CDR3 DNA sequence: TGTGCCAGCACCAGGGACAGCAAAAATCAGCCCCAGCATTTT. The encoded protein is CASTRDSKNQPQHF.

V usage is TRBV29-1 and J usage is TRBJ1-2; unclear D gene. Germline V gives CDR1 SQVTM, CDR2 ANQGSEA. With 4 bases removed from V and 2 bases from J, the gap between germline ends came to 11 bases. The CDR3 has 13 residues. The CDR3 coding sequence is TGCAGCGTTGCAGGACGTCTAAACTATGGCTACACCTTC. Protein sequence: CSVAGRLNYGYTF.

The sample holds one count of this clone. This sample also contains other DNA sequences that code for the same CDR3. This chain joins TRBV28 and TRBJ2-7; D not certain. This CDR3 has 14 residues. Germline V gives CDR1 MDHEN, CDR2 SYDVKM. Trimming removed 4 bases at V and 1 base at J, with 11 bases between. The CDR3 region has the DNA TGTGCCAGCAGTTGGGGTACGGGTTCCTACGAGCAGTACTTC. It codes for CASSWGTGSYEQYF.

The chain employs TRBV6-1 and TRBJ2-5, with a tentative D call TRBD1 (5 bases). V was shortened by 7 bases and J by 2 bases, with 17 bases between the two germline ends. The CDR3 contains 15 residues. The germline V gene encodes CDR1 MNHNS and CDR2 SASEGT. The chain's CDR3 is CASKKFRAGQETQYF. The CDR3 region has the DNA TGTGCCAGCAAAAAATTCAGGGCAGGTCAAGAGACCCAGTACTTC.

This chain connects TRBV7-3 to TRBJ2-1; 8 nucleotides align to TRBD1. Trimming removed 0 bases from V and 6 bases from J; junction bases left unmatched: 1. There are 14 residues in the CDR3. Germline CDR1 reads SGHTA; CDR2 reads FQGTGA. The DNA of the CDR3 is TGTGCCAGCAGCTTAACCGACAGGGGCAATGAGCAGTTCTTC. Amino acid sequence: CASSLTDRGNEQFF. Complete variable domain (other parts from reference TRBV7-3 and TRBJ2-1): GAGVSQTPSNKVTEKGKYVELRCDPISGHTALYWYRQSLGQGPEFLIYFQGTGAADDSGLPNDRFFAVRPEGSVSTLKIQRTERGDSAVYLCASSLTDRGNEQFFGPGTRLTVL.

The V call is TRBV28, the J call TRBJ1-4; 7 bases match TRBD1. From germline, CDR1 is MDHEN and CDR2 SYDVKM. CDR3 size: 16 residues. V lost 3 bases, J lost 4 bases, and 8 bases stayed unmatched. The CDR3 is CASSLPRQGVNEKLFF. CDR3 DNA: TGTGCCAGCAGTTTGCCCCGACAGGGTGTTAATGAAAAACTGTTTTTT.

This chain connects TRBV9 to TRBJ2-2; the D gene is possibly TRBD1 (6 bases). Looked up from germline, CDR1 is SGDLS and CDR2 is YYNGEE. This CDR3 contains 16 residues. Trimming left V 3 bases short and J 0 bases short, with 12 bases between. CDR3 protein: CASSAQGKSNTGELFF. The CDR3 region has the DNA TGTGCCAGCAGCGCCCAGGGGAAGTCGAACACCGGGGAGCTGTTTTTT. The full variable domain, its missing parts supplied by reference TRBV9 and TRBJ2-2, is DSGVTQTPKHLITATGQRVTLRCSPRSGDLSVYWYQQSLDQGLQFLIQYYNGEERAKGNILERFSAQQFPDLHSELNLSSLELGDSALYFCASSAQGKSNTGELFFGEGSRLTVL.

J is TRBJ2-2 and V is TRBV5-4; D not resolved. Per germline, CDR1 SGHNT and CDR2 YYREEE (reference sequence). V was shortened by 4 bases and J by 2 bases, with 12 bases between the two germline ends. The CDR3 is made up of 15 amino acids. CDR3 protein: CASSPRSLNTGELFF. The CDR3 coding sequence is TGTGCCAGCAGCCCGCGTTCCTTAAACACCGGGGAGCTGTTTTTT.

This clone appeared once. The chain links TRBV5-6 to TRBJ1-3; the D gene is possibly TRBD1 (6 bases). V lost 0 bases and J 0 bases, leaving 10 bases between the germline ends. The CDR3 covers 16 residues. The germline V gene has CDR1 SGHDT and CDR2 YYEEEE. This CDR3 reads CASSLVGGGSGNTIYF. Written as DNA, the CDR3 is TGTGCCAGCAGCTTGGTAGGGGGAGGCTCTGGAAACACCATATATTTT. Looking up the rest from reference TRBV5-6 and TRBJ1-3 gives the full variable domain: DAGVTQSPTHLIKTRGQQVTLRCSPKSGHDTVSWYQQALGQGPQFIFQYYEEEERQRGNFPDRFSGHQFPNYSSELNVNALLLGDSALYLCASSLVGGGSGNTIYFGEGSWLTVV.

The rearrangement uses TRBV4-2 and TRBJ2-4; D is undetermined. The CDR3 extends over 16 amino acids. Germline CDR1 LGHNA, CDR2 YNFKEQ. Trimming took 0 bases from V and 0 from J, leaving 9 bases between them. DNA for the CDR3: TGTGCCAGCAGCCAAGATGGGCAGCTAGCCAAAAACATTCAGTACTTC. This codes for CASSQDGQLAKNIQYF.